This T cell receptor (beta chain) was documented in a study of T cells in Graves' hyperthyroidism and ophthalmopathy. RNA transcripts provided the source from which TCR beta CDR3 regions were amplified. Initially, a first-round RT-PCR of the TCR CDR3 employed the HTBI primer set. TCRdb fed the multiplex PCR reads into MiXCR, producing one record per CDR3 protein. The sample lists a few hundred thousand distinct CDR3 sequences; about 43% were seen once. General observations from the study: Ophthalmopathy was predicted by the model a median of around 5.9 months ahead of onset. Most clonotypes that expanded in the thyroid above 0.001 also showed up in blood.

This clonotype was seen repeatedly, ten times or more. Its matching antigen is unknown. Material for sequencing was peripheral blood or thyroid tissue (not recorded which). The sequence was collected from an adult woman with Graves' disease, either hyperthyroidism or ophthalmopathy (not recorded which).

The CDR3 region is CASRRLGGARSYEQYF. CDR3 nucleotides: TGTGCCAGCAGAAGACTTGGCGGGGCGCGCTCCTACGAGCAGTACTTC. The rearrangement links TRBV11-2 to TRBJ2-7; D may be TRBD2 (6 bases). The length of the CDR3 is 16 residues. V dropped 6 bases and J dropped 0 bases, with 18 bases sitting between them. Germline V gene sequence: CDR1 SGHAT, CDR2 FQNNGV. Supplemented by reference TRBV11-2 and TRBJ2-7, the full variable domain reads EAGVAQSPRYKIIEKRQSVAFWCNPISGHATLYWYQQILGQGPKLLIQFQNNGVVDDSQLPKDRFSAERLKGVDSTLKIQPAKLEDSAVYLCASRRLGGARSYEQYFGPGTRLTVT.